Detailed here is one T cell receptor (beta chain). This record comes from a study of blood T cell repertoires in COVID-19. The wider study: Material from acute and convalescent COVID-19 was sourced from the United States, Italy and Spain. PBMCs, B-cell-depleted T cells, or T cells provided the cDNA or gDNA that made up the material.

Original processing notes: Nucleated cell counts were estimated from reference gene primer amplification. Libraries were prepared by immunoSEQ multiplex PCR; TCRdb keeps only in-frame clonotypes and omits some of them. Clonal size and the V and J genes are those of that table, whereas D and trimming came from the DNA. The table shows about 370,000 clones, with 89% occurring only once. It was during active infection that Seattle patients were enrolled and then longitudinally followed. The germline V and J ends were trimmed by 5 bases and 7 bases, with 14 bases remaining between them. Germline V gene lookup returns CDR1 SQVTM and CDR2 ANQGSEA. This CDR3 is built from 12 residues.

Sequenced sample: peripheral blood. This TCR was recovered from a woman in her twenties or thirties with COVID-19, enrolled during active disease. The gene calls are TRBV29-1 and TRBJ1-1, with D perhaps matching TRBD1 (5 bases). Here the CDR3 reads CSVSGQVLEAFF. The CDR3 nucleotides read TGCAGCGTTTCCGGACAAGTCCTTGAAGCTTTCTTT.